Listed here are 32 T cell receptor beta chains from one sample, sequenced in a study of blood T cell repertoires in COVID-19. Profiling relied on immunoSEQ multiplex PCR, and the TCRdb table lists in-frame clones only, not all of them. The data hold 400,000 to 550,000 clones, with around 89% observed a single time. The sequencing input was peripheral blood. These receptors were collected from a woman aged 25 to 39 with acute or convalescent COVID-19.

The rearrangement joins TRBV9 to TRBJ2-5; TRBD2 matches at 13 bases. CDR3 length: 19 amino acids. The germline V gene has CDR1 SGDLS and CDR2 YYNGEE. V shed 0 bases and J 2 bases; nucleotides not matched to a gene: 10. Here the CDR3 DNA reads TGTGCCAGCAGCGTAGCTACGGGACTAGCGGGGACCCGACAAGAGACCCAGTACTTC. This encodes CASSVATGLAGTRQETQYF.

The rearrangement uses TRBV5-1 and TRBJ2-5; D is undetermined. Germline loops: CDR1 SGHRS, CDR2 YFSETQ. This CDR3 has 15 residues. Trimming took off 0 bases at V and 4 bases at J, with 13 bases between the two ends. The CDR3 loop is CASSLGVSVGETQYF. CDR3 coding DNA: TGCGCCAGCAGCTTGGGAGTTAGTGTCGGAGAGACCCAGTACTTC. Using reference TRBV5-1 and TRBJ2-5 for the parts outside the CDR3, the full variable domain is KAGVTQTPRYLIKTRGQQVTLSCSPISGHRSVSWYQQTPGQGLQFLFEYFSETQRNKGNFPGRFSGRQFSNSRSEMNVSTLELGDSALYLCASSLGVSVGETQYFGPGTRLLVL.

This chain joins TRBV5-5 and TRBJ2-1; 9 bases are a match to TRBD1. Germline CDR1 SGHKS, CDR2 YYEKEE (reference sequence). J lost 8 bases, V lost 4 bases, and 7 bases had no gene match. This CDR3 spans 14 amino acids. CDR3 bases: TGTGCCAGCAGCCCGGGACAGGGTTTTGATGAGCAGTTCTTC. Translating it yields CASSPGQGFDEQFF.

This clone has just one count. V gene TRBV27 combines with J gene TRBJ2-7; D may be TRBD2 (6 bases). Germline values: CDR1 MNHEY, CDR2 SMNVEV (reference sequence). Trimming took 3 bases from V and 9 from J, leaving 21 bases between them. This CDR3 has 15 residues. CDR3 protein: CASSLDGGTPPGQYF. The CDR3 coding sequence is TGTGCCAGCAGTTTGGATGGGGGGACTCCACCCGGGCAGTACTTC.

This chain connects TRBV7-9 to TRBJ2-1, with D perhaps TRBD2 (6 bases). Germline V gives CDR1 SEHNR, CDR2 FQNEAQ (reference sequence). The CDR3 consists of 13 residues. The V gene lost 5 bases and the J gene lost 4 bases, with 9 bases spanning the gap. The CDR3: CASSRGLYNEQFF. CDR3 nucleotide sequence: TGTGCCAGCAGCCGGGGACTTTACAATGAGCAGTTCTTC.

The J gene is TRBJ2-5, the V gene TRBV15; TRBD2 matches at 8 bases. The CDR3 sequence is 14 residues long. Germline lookup yields CDR1 LNHNV and CDR2 YYDKDF (reference sequence). With 6 bases clipped from V and 3 bases from J, the junction kept 6 bases outside the gene matches. CDR3 loop: CATRPSGGEETQYF. The DNA for the CDR3 is TGTGCCACCAGGCCATCCGGGGGGGAAGAGACCCAGTACTTC.

This chain links TRBV7-2 with TRBJ2-5; D not certain. Germline V gives CDR1 SGHTA, CDR2 FQGNSA. Trimming left V 0 bases short and J 1 base short, with 9 bases between. CDR3 size: 15 residues. The CDR3 reads CASSLAVDFQETQYF. In DNA, the CDR3 is TGTGCCAGCAGCTTAGCGGTAGACTTCCAAGAGACCCAGTACTTC.

The rearrangement joins TRBV30 to TRBJ2-6; 11 nucleotides align to TRBD2. CDR1 is GTSNPN and CDR2 is SVGIG in the germline V gene (reference sequence). V gave up 4 bases and J gave up 0 bases; unmatched junction bases: 5. The CDR3 totals 17 residues. As DNA, the CDR3 is TGTGCCTGGAAACTAGCGGGGGAAGTCTCTGGGGCCAACGTCCTGACTTTC. It codes for CAWKLAGEVSGANVLTF.

The chain couples TRBV4-2 to TRBJ1-1; the match to TRBD1 covers 10 bases. The CDR3 loop spans 18 amino acids. Germline assignment: CDR1 LGHNA and CDR2 YNFKEQ. The junction had 7 bases not matched to a gene; V was cut back by 0 bases and J by 0 bases. The CDR3 loop is CASSQDWTGGQMNTEAFF. As DNA, the CDR3 is TGTGCCAGCAGCCAAGATTGGACAGGGGGGCAAATGAACACTGAAGCTTTCTTT.

The chain is built from TRBV15 and TRBJ2-3; TRBD2 matches at 9 bases. The CDR3 loop spans 16 amino acids. Germline V gene data show CDR1 as LNHNV and CDR2 as YYDKDF (reference sequence). J was trimmed by 5 bases and V by 1 base; bases with no gene match: 7. The CDR3 here is CATSRVPSGVKDTQYF. For the CDR3, the DNA is TGTGCCACCAGCAGAGTCCCTAGCGGGGTGAAAGATACGCAGTATTTT. Full variable domain (outside the CDR3, taken from reference TRBV15 and TRBJ2-3): DAMVIQNPRYQVTQFGKPVTLSCSQTLNHNVMYWYQQKSSQAPKLLFHYYDKDFNNEADTPDNFQSRRPNTSFCFLDIRSPGLGDTAMYLCATSRVPSGVKDTQYFGPGTRLTVL.

This sequence joins TRBV19 and TRBJ2-1, with 8 bases that match TRBD1. Germline values: CDR1 LNHDA, CDR2 SQIVND (reference sequence). The CDR3 loop spans 16 amino acids. The trim removed 11 bases at V and 3 bases at J, leaving 15 bases unmatched. CDR3 coding DNA: TGTGCCTGCGCGAACCGAGCCGGGACAGGCTACAATGAGCAGTTCTTC. Residues: CACANRAGTGYNEQFF.

The CDR3 DNA sequence: TGTGCCAGCAGCATTACCCGGGACAGGGGGCCCTACGGCTACACCTTC. It specifies CASSITRDRGPYGYTF. V is TRBV5-8 and J is TRBJ1-2; 12 bases agree with TRBD1. Germline V gene data show CDR1 as SGHTS and CDR2 as YDEGEE. Unmatched junction bases numbered 12, after V lost 4 bases and J lost 8 bases. The CDR3 has 16 amino acids. Supplemented by reference TRBV5-8 and TRBJ1-2, the full variable domain reads EAGVTQSPTHLIKTRGQQATLRCSPISGHTSVYWYQQALGLGLQFLLWYDEGEERNRGNFPPRFSGRQFPNYSSELNVNALELEDSALYLCASSITRDRGPYGYTFGSGTRLTVV.

The chain employs TRBV19 and TRBJ1-1; D uncertain. Germline V CDR1 and CDR2: LNHDA, SQIVND (reference sequence). The CDR3 runs to 15 residues. This chain's CDR3 is CTSIDTERGNTEAFF. In nucleotides, the CDR3 is TGTACCTCGATTGACACCGAACGGGGGAACACTGAAGCTTTCTTT.

The chain uses TRBV19 and TRBJ1-2; the D is unclear. CDR3 size: 13 residues. Trimming removed 5 bases at V and 4 bases at J, with 11 bases between. CDR1 and CDR2 from the germline V gene are LNHDA and SQIVND (reference sequence). CDR3 protein: CASSPVPGYGYTF. DNA of the CDR3: TGTGCCAGTAGTCCTGTCCCGGGCTATGGCTACACCTTC.

The CDR3 DNA sequence: TGTGCCAGCAGACGCGGACAGTCTGAAGCTTTCTTT. Translation: CASRRGQSEAFF. The V call is TRBV6-5, the J call TRBJ1-1; TRBD1 might be the D (6 bases). The CDR3 totals 12 residues. CDR1 and CDR2 (germline): MNHEY, SVGAGI. V was shortened by 6 bases and J by 6 bases, with 11 bases between the two germline ends.

This sequence joins TRBV6-6 and TRBJ1-2, with D possibly TRBD1 on 6 matching bases. Germline V gene data show CDR1 as MNHNY and CDR2 as SVGAGI (reference sequence). The CDR3 sequence is 17 residues long. V was cut by 5 bases and J by 2 bases, with 21 bases left in between. The CDR3 loop reads CASSPDPTGILNYGYTF. CDR3 bases: TGTGCCAGCAGTCCCGACCCGACAGGTATTTTGAACTATGGCTACACCTTC.

This rearrangement joins TRBV2 to TRBJ1-4; 10 positions agree with TRBD1. V gave up 6 bases and J gave up 8 bases; unmatched junction bases: 3. Germline CDR1 SNHLY, CDR2 FYNNEI. CDR3 length: 13 residues. The CDR3 nucleotides read TGTGCCAGCAGAGGACAGGGGGACGAAAAACTGTTTTTT. Amino acid sequence: CASRGQGDEKLFF.

The chain recombines TRBV7-9 with TRBJ2-4; D is perhaps TRBD1 (6 bases). The CDR3 is 12 amino acids. Trimming removed 2 bases from V and 9 bases from J, with 8 bases in between. Germline V gene data show CDR1 as SEHNR and CDR2 as FQNEAQ (reference sequence). In DNA, the CDR3 is TGTGCCAGCAGCTTATTACAGGGCATTCAGTACTTC. As protein: CASSLLQGIQYF.

The V gene is TRBV20-1, the J gene TRBJ1-6; D call uncertain. The length of the CDR3 is 14 residues. In germline, CDR1 is DFQATT, CDR2 SNEGSKA (reference sequence). Trimming removed 3 bases from V and 7 bases from J, with 13 bases in between. CDR3 protein: CSASRQVGNSPLHF. For the CDR3, the DNA is TGCAGTGCTAGTAGGCAGGTTGGGAATTCACCCCTCCACTTT.

The rearrangement uses TRBV11-2 and TRBJ2-2; 9 nucleotides match TRBD2. V lost 5 bases, J lost 2 bases, and 9 bases stayed unmatched. The CDR3 totals 17 residues. The germline V gene has CDR1 SGHAT and CDR2 FQNNGV. CDR3 protein: CASSAGSSGANTGELFF. In nucleotides, the CDR3 is TGTGCCAGCAGCGCGGGGTCTAGCGGGGCAAACACCGGGGAGCTGTTTTTT.

The chain is built from TRBV7-6 and TRBJ2-2, with 12 bases fitting TRBD2. The CDR3 contains 16 residues. V shed 3 bases and J 4 bases; nucleotides not matched to a gene: 3. The germline gives CDR1 SGHVS, CDR2 FNYEAQ. CDR3 residues: CASSFGLAGTTGELFF. The CDR3 bases are TGTGCCAGCAGCTTCGGACTAGCGGGAACCACCGGGGAGCTGTTTTTT.

The rearrangement links TRBV2 to TRBJ2-7; unclear D gene. Germline CDR1 and CDR2: SNHLY and FYNNEI. Trimming left V 3 bases short and J 7 bases short, with 13 bases between. The CDR3 totals 13 residues. CDR3 DNA sequence: TGTGCCAGCAGTGACGCGCGAGCGAGGGAGCAGTACTTC. Its protein is CASSDARAREQYF.

The chain joins TRBV4-1 to TRBJ2-2, with 7 bases matching TRBD1. The CDR3 is 14 amino acids. Germline V CDR1 and CDR2: MGHRA, YSYEKL. J lost 9 bases, V lost 1 base, and 5 bases had no gene match. The CDR3 coding sequence is TGCGCCAGCAGCCAAGGGACAGGACGAAGGGAGCTGTTTTTT. This sequence encodes CASSQGTGRRELFF.

The chain carries TRBV6-5 and TRBJ2-1; no firm D call. With 2 bases removed from V and 8 bases from J, the gap between germline ends came to 16 bases. CDR1 MNHEY and CDR2 SVGAGI come from the germline V gene. The CDR3 totals 15 residues. CDR3 nucleotides: TGTGCCAGCAGTTACGGAGCGACCTCATGGGATGAGCAGTTCTTC. It yields the protein CASSYGATSWDEQFF.

The chain is built from TRBV6-6 and TRBJ2-5, with D uncertain. V lost 6 bases, J lost 2 bases, and 13 bases lay in between. Germline V gene sequence: CDR1 MNHNY, CDR2 SVGAGI (reference sequence). This CDR3 is 14 amino acids long. DNA of the CDR3: TGTGCCAGCAGCCTTTCAGTAATTCAAGAGACCCAGTACTTC. It is translated as CASSLSVIQETQYF.

J is TRBJ2-3 and V is TRBV11-3; TRBD1 aligns across 11 bases. The CDR3 runs to 15 residues. CDR1 and CDR2 (germline): SGHNT, YENEEA. J gave up 5 bases and V 5 bases, and 6 bases lay outside the gene matches. CDR3 in DNA: TGTGCCAGCAGCCCCCGGACAGGGGGCGGAGATACGCAGTATTTT. Its protein product is CASSPRTGGGDTQYF.

The V call is TRBV13, the J call TRBJ2-5, with D possibly matching TRBD2 (5 bases). Germline assignment: CDR1 PRHDT and CDR2 FYEKMQ (reference sequence). Trimming shortened V by 5 bases and J by 10 bases, and 14 bases separated the two germline ends. The length of the CDR3 is 12 residues. The CDR3 sequence: CASSLPPGNQYF. The CDR3 region has the DNA TGTGCCAGCAGCCTACCCCCGGGGAACCAGTACTTC.

A few counts support this clone. The V and J genes are TRBV7-8 and TRBJ1-6; no clear D gene. Germline-derived CDR1 and CDR2 are SGHVS and FQNEAQ. This CDR3 spans 16 amino acids. The germline V and J ends were trimmed by 5 bases and 7 bases, with 18 bases remaining between them. CDR3 loop: CASSPRDLGGNSPLHF. CDR3 DNA: TGTGCCAGCAGCCCCCGGGATCTAGGAGGGAATTCACCCCTCCACTTT. Drawing the rest from reference TRBV7-8 and TRBJ1-6, the complete variable domain is GAGVSQSPRYKVAKRGQDVALRCDPISGHVSLFWYQQALGQGPEFLTYFQNEAQLDKSGLPSDRFFAERPEGSVSTLKIQRTQQEDSAVYLCASSPRDLGGNSPLHFGNGTRLTVT.

The chain links TRBV5-1 to TRBJ1-1; D remains ambiguous. Looked up from germline, CDR1 is SGHRS and CDR2 is YFSETQ. This CDR3 is 14 amino acids long. V shed 0 bases and J shed 9 bases, with 15 bases lying between them. For the CDR3, the DNA is TGCGCCAGCAGCTTGGAATATTGGGGAGCCAAAGCTTTCTTT. It is translated as CASSLEYWGAKAFF.

The V call is TRBV30, the J call TRBJ2-1; D gene ambiguous. The germline V and J ends were trimmed by 0 bases and 4 bases, with 7 bases remaining between them. The CDR3 loop spans 13 amino acids. In germline, CDR1 is GTSNPN, CDR2 SVGIG (reference sequence). The CDR3 is CAWSVTVYNEQFF. The CDR3 DNA is TGTGCCTGGAGTGTAACAGTGTACAATGAGCAGTTCTTC.

The rearrangement uses TRBV10-3 and TRBJ2-2, with D possibly matching TRBD2 (5 bases). The CDR3 length is 11 residues. Deletions cut 6 bases from V and 8 bases from J, with 7 bases between. Per germline, CDR1 ENHRY and CDR2 SYGVKD. The CDR3 reads CAISQRGELFF. CDR3 sequence (DNA): TGTGCCATCAGCCAGCGGGGGGAGCTGTTTTTT.

CDR3 protein: CAWTGGGYEQYF. DNA for the CDR3: TGTGCCTGGACCGGGGGGGGTTACGAGCAGTACTTC. The chain has TRBV30 and TRBJ2-7; 8 bases fit TRBD2. The CDR3 spans 12 residues. Trimming took 4 bases from V and 4 from J; bases not matched to a gene: 3. In germline, CDR1 is GTSNPN, CDR2 SVGIG (reference sequence).